A single sample is the source of the 5 T cell receptor beta chains below, sequenced in a study of cytomegalovirus exposure and HLA in healthy donors. This PCR relied on a set of 60 Vbeta primers and 13 Jbeta primers. Profiled with immunoSEQ multiplex PCR; TCRdb holds only in-frame clones, not every one. Of 90,000 to 140,000 clones in the sample, approximately 16% are singletons; the top ten hold around 0.9%. Sequences were obtained from PBMCs. The receptors come from a female donor in good health and CMV-seronegative.

This clone has more than one count but fewer than ten. The J gene is TRBJ2-5, the V gene TRBV10-3; 12 bases line up with TRBD1. The CDR3 extends over 16 amino acids. The J segment lost 6 bases and the V segment lost 3 bases, leaving 8 bases of the junction unmatched. Germline CDR1 is ENHRY and CDR2 is SYGVKD. CDR3 nucleotides: TGTGCCATCAGTGACAAACCGGGACAGGGGGCGAAGACCCAGTACTTC. Translating it yields CAISDKPGQGAKTQYF.

The chain is built from TRBV5-4 and TRBJ2-7; D gene uncertain. The CDR3 length is 14 residues. The germline V and J ends were trimmed by 0 bases and 2 bases, with 9 bases remaining between them. Germline CDR1 and CDR2: SGHNT and YYREEE (reference sequence). In nucleotides, the CDR3 is TGTGCCAGCAGCTTGGGTACAGCCCCCTACGAGCAGTACTTC. Translated, it gives CASSLGTAPYEQYF. The whole variable domain, remainder taken from reference TRBV5-4 and TRBJ2-7, is ETGVTQSPTHLIKTRGQQVTLRCSSQSGHNTVSWYQQALGQGPQFIFQYYREEENGRGNFPPRFSGLQFPNYSSELNVNALELDDSALYLCASSLGTAPYEQYFGPGTRLTVT.

The chain uses TRBV30 and TRBJ2-7; D perhaps matches TRBD2 (6 bases). This CDR3 contains 14 residues. The germline gives CDR1 GTSNPN, CDR2 SVGIG (reference sequence). The V end was cut by 2 bases, the J end by 7 bases, with 18 bases between. This chain's CDR3 is CAWSRGQGGDEQYF. The DNA of the CDR3 is TGTGCCTGGAGTCGAGGGCAGGGAGGTGATGAGCAGTACTTC.

The rearrangement uses TRBV6-1 and TRBJ1-3; D uncertain. V lost 0 bases, J lost 0 bases, and 18 bases lay in between. The CDR3 sequence is 19 residues long. Germline values: CDR1 MNHNS, CDR2 SASEGT. CDR3 in amino acids: CASSEAIASTTPSGNTIYF. For the CDR3, the DNA is TGTGCCAGCAGTGAAGCTATCGCAAGTACCACACCCTCTGGAAACACCATATATTTT.

In this sample, this clone turned up a few times. The genes are TRBV19 and TRBJ2-1; D may be TRBD1 (8 bases). Germline loops: CDR1 LNHDA, CDR2 SQIVND (reference sequence). This CDR3 is built from 16 residues. V lost 4 bases to trimming and J lost 6 bases, with 19 bases between them. The CDR3 coding sequence is TGTGCCAGTAGTAACCAAACAGGGGGGGTAAGCAATGAGCAGTTCTTC. Translated: CASSNQTGGVSNEQFF.